The 25 T cell receptor beta chains listed next were all sequenced from one sample in a study of cytotoxic CD8 clonotypes in ibrutinib-treated CLL (dated by TCRdb to the early 2020s). The time point label on this specimen signifies: approximately 2 years on ibrutinib. Receptor libraries were prepared by the immunoSEQ multiplex PCR assay. Sourced from immuneACCESS, this table was stored by TCRdb with only in-frame sequences that have V and J called. A share of the clones is absent; for the studies checked, an unresolved V gene accounts for under half, and the remainder has no known explanation. A total of 200,000 to 250,000 clones appear in this sample, under 80% of them only once. Roughly 15% of the sample comes from the top ten. The sample in question was PBMCs, obtained after 24 months of ibrutinib treatment. Source of these receptors: a human donor with chronic lymphocytic leukemia.

The sample holds a few counts of this clone. This chain joins TRBV7-9 and TRBJ2-7, with D uncertain. There are 12 residues in the CDR3. CDR1 and CDR2 (germline): SEHNR, FQNEAQ (reference sequence). V lost 5 bases and J 3 bases, leaving 8 bases between the germline ends. The CDR3 sequence is CASSRMYYEQYF. In DNA form, the CDR3 reads TGTGCCAGCAGCCGTATGTACTACGAGCAGTACTTC.

The chain couples TRBV27 to TRBJ2-5; 9 positions agree with TRBD1. The CDR3 consists of 15 residues. Germline loops: CDR1 MNHEY, CDR2 SMNVEV (reference sequence). The trim removed 1 base at V and 4 bases at J, leaving 4 bases unmatched. The CDR3 reads CASSLWGQGVETQYF. The CDR3, as DNA: TGTGCCAGCAGTTTATGGGGACAGGGCGTAGAGACCCAGTACTTC.

The chain links TRBV27 to TRBJ2-5, with 9 bases aligning to TRBD2. Germline CDR1 and CDR2: MNHEY and SMNVEV (reference sequence). J gave up 5 bases and V 6 bases, and 13 bases lay outside the gene matches. There are 16 residues in the CDR3. Here the CDR3 DNA reads TGTGCCAGCAGGAGAAACCTAGCGGGAAATGGGGAGACCCAGTACTTC. Protein product: CASRRNLAGNGETQYF.

CDR3 sequence: CASSQASAGYGYTF. The CDR3 DNA is TGCGCCAGCAGCCAAGCCTCGGCAGGGTATGGCTACACCTTC. V usage is TRBV4-3 and J usage is TRBJ1-2, with D possibly being TRBD1 (5 bases). Germline values: CDR1 LGHNA, CDR2 YSLEER. V dropped 1 base and J dropped 5 bases, with 11 bases sitting between them. The CDR3 totals 14 residues.

CDR3 coding DNA: TGTGCCAGCAGCTTAATTGGGAACACTGAAGCTTTCTTT. Its protein is CASSLIGNTEAFF. The chain recombines TRBV7-3 with TRBJ1-1; D uncertain. Germline lookup yields CDR1 SGHTA and CDR2 FQGTGA. The V gene lost 1 base and the J gene lost 1 base, with 4 bases spanning the gap. CDR3 length: 13 amino acids.

This chain links TRBV6-5 with TRBJ1-4; D possibly corresponds to TRBD1 (5 bases). The germline gives CDR1 MNHEY, CDR2 SVGAGI. The CDR3 runs 13 residues. The ends were cut back, 2 bases at V and 8 bases at J, with 9 bases in the middle. The DNA of the CDR3 is TGTGCCAGCAGTTACAGGGGCGGCGAAAAACTGTTTTTT. Translating gives CASSYRGGEKLFF.

The rearrangement uses TRBV9 and TRBJ2-5; tentatively, D is TRBD1 or TRBD2 (6 bases each). V was clipped by 0 bases and J by 11 bases, with 17 bases between them. Germline V gene lookup returns CDR1 SGDLS and CDR2 YYNGEE. The CDR3 length is 14 residues. The CDR3 loop reads CASSVGGGTSFQYF. CDR3 DNA sequence: TGTGCCAGCAGCGTAGGTGGAGGGACATCCTTTCAGTACTTC.

The chain carries TRBV6-5 and TRBJ2-7; 9 nucleotides line up with TRBD2. From germline, CDR1 is MNHEY and CDR2 SVGAGI. V lost 4 bases and J lost 4; bases outside the gene matches: 8. The CDR3 consists of 15 residues. The CDR3 spells CASSFSIAGVYEQYF. The CDR3 bases are TGTGCCAGCAGTTTCTCGATAGCGGGAGTATACGAGCAGTACTTC.

V usage is TRBV21-1 and J usage is TRBJ2-1; the table's D call, TRBD1, has no DNA check behind it. TRBV21-1 has pseudogene status. This CDR3 region has 17 residues. The CDR3 spells CASIHIGGGGCYNEQFF. The DNA of the CDR3 is TGTGCCAGCATACACATAGGGGGCGGAGGGTGCTACAATGAGCAGTTCTTC.

This chain joins TRBV13 and TRBJ2-2; perhaps TRBD1 as D (5 bases). Looked up from germline, CDR1 is PRHDT and CDR2 is FYEKMQ (reference sequence). The CDR3 loop spans 13 amino acids. Trimming removed 2 bases at V and 4 bases at J, with 5 bases between. The CDR3 region has the DNA TGTGCCAGCAGCTTAAGGGGCACCGGGGAGCTGTTTTTT. Protein sequence: CASSLRGTGELFF.

This clone was counted a few times. The gene calls are TRBV30 and TRBJ2-5, with D maybe TRBD2 (6 bases). This CDR3 comprises 13 residues. The germline CDR1 and CDR2 sequences are GTSNPN and SVGIG (reference sequence). V shed 4 bases and J shed 2 bases, with 11 bases lying between them. CDR3 loop: CAWNRREQETQYF. CDR3 DNA sequence: TGTGCCTGGAATAGGCGGGAACAAGAGACCCAGTACTTC.

V and J are TRBV4-2 and TRBJ2-7; TRBD1 aligns across 9 bases. Germline V lookup: CDR1 LGHNA, CDR2 YNFKEQ. V lost 0 bases and J lost 5; bases outside the gene matches: 8. The CDR3 runs 16 residues. In nucleotides, the CDR3 is TGTGCCAGCAGCCAAGATCTGGAACAGGGGGCCCACGAGCAGTACTTC. This gives the protein CASSQDLEQGAHEQYF.

This sequence joins TRBV29-1 and TRBJ2-6; either TRBD1 or TRBD2 may supply D (5 bases each). Between the trimmed V and J ends, which lost 0 bases and 2 bases, there was a span of 14 bases. This CDR3 contains 17 residues. Germline loops: CDR1 SQVTM, CDR2 ANQGSEA. The CDR3 DNA sequence: TGCAGCGTTGAAGATGGACGAGGGGTAGCTGGGGCCAACGTCCTGACTTTC. Translation gives CSVEDGRGVAGANVLTF. Drawing the rest from reference TRBV29-1 and TRBJ2-6, the complete variable domain is SAVISQKPSRDICQRGTSLTIQCQVDSQVTMMFWYRQQPGQSLTLIATANQGSEATYESGFVIDKFPISRPNLTFSTLTVSNMSPEDSSIYLCSVEDGRGVAGANVLTFGAGSRLTVL.

The chain employs TRBV11-2 and TRBJ1-3; D possibly corresponds to TRBD1 (5 bases). Per the germline V gene, CDR1 is SGHAT and CDR2 is FQNNGV. Trimming stripped 7 bases from V and 4 bases from J, with 17 bases between. The length of the CDR3 is 15 residues. In nucleotides, the CDR3 is TGTGCCAGCACCTTTGAGGGGCTCGGGGGAAACACCATATATTTT. Its translation: CASTFEGLGGNTIYF.

In its sample, this clone was seen many times. The chain joins TRBV27 to TRBJ2-3; 9 nucleotides line up with TRBD1. J gave up 4 bases and V 5 bases, and 4 bases lay outside the gene matches. Germline CDR1 MNHEY, CDR2 SMNVEV (reference sequence). This CDR3 contains 14 residues. CDR3 residues: CASSPRTGADTQYF. The CDR3 bases are TGTGCCAGCAGTCCGAGGACAGGGGCAGATACGCAGTATTTT.

J is TRBJ2-3 and V is TRBV11-1; the D is unclear. Germline V gives CDR1 SGHAT, CDR2 FQDESV (reference sequence). Trimming pared 1 base from V and 2 bases from J, leaving 7 bases between. The CDR3 sequence is 14 residues long. CDR3 amino acids: CASSLGVYTDTQYF. CDR3 nucleotides: TGTGCCAGCAGCTTAGGAGTTTACACAGATACGCAGTATTTT.

The chain combines TRBV29-1 with TRBJ2-1, with 8 bases identical to TRBD1. This CDR3 is 14 amino acids long. Per the germline V gene, CDR1 is SQVTM and CDR2 is ANQGSEA. The junction had 10 bases not matched to a gene; V was cut back by 7 bases and J by 5 bases. Here the CDR3 DNA reads TGCAGCGCTAGAGACAGGGGAAAACACAATGAGCAGTTCTTC. Translation: CSARDRGKHNEQFF.

The gene calls are TRBV27 and TRBJ2-6; D not resolved. CDR1 is MNHEY, CDR2 SMNVEV, per germline (reference sequence). The CDR3 runs 13 residues. Trimming stripped 6 bases from V and 0 bases from J, with 3 bases between. The CDR3 DNA follows: TGTGCCAGCAGGGGCTCTGGGGCCAACGTCCTGACTTTC. Its translation: CASRGSGANVLTF.

Only a few counts were recorded for this clone. The V call is TRBV27, the J call TRBJ2-1; unclear D gene. The V gene's germline CDR1 is MNHEY and CDR2 SMNVEV (reference sequence). V was trimmed by 3 bases and J by 8 bases, leaving 8 bases between them. This CDR3 has 12 amino acids. CDR3 residues: CASSFSLDEQFF. Here the CDR3 DNA reads TGTGCCAGCAGTTTCTCGTTGGATGAGCAGTTCTTC.

The chain recombines TRBV6-5 with TRBJ2-7; 8 bases fit TRBD1. With V trimmed by 5 bases and J by 6 bases, 9 bases remained unmatched. The germline gives CDR1 MNHEY, CDR2 SVGAGI. There are 14 residues in the CDR3. The CDR3 DNA follows: TGTGCCAGCAGTACCGGACAGGGTTGGCGCGAGCAGTACTTC. This translates into CASSTGQGWREQYF.

The chain combines TRBV16 with TRBJ2-7; 9 nucleotides agree with TRBD1. The V segment lost 2 bases and the J segment 0 bases; nucleotides outside the gene matches: 8. The CDR3 has 17 amino acids. Germline CDR1 is KGHSY and CDR2 is FQNENV. The DNA of the CDR3 is TGTGCCAGCAGCCAACGCGGGACAGGGAAGAGCTCCTACGAGCAGTACTTC. Translated, it gives CASSQRGTGKSSYEQYF.

The V gene is TRBV7-8, the J gene TRBJ2-3; 8 bases are shared with TRBD1. The CDR3 runs 15 residues. CDR1 and CDR2 (germline): SGHVS, FQNEAQ. V trimming: 6 bases; J trimming: 5 bases; junction bases outside the gene matches: 10. The CDR3 DNA sequence: TGTGCCAGCAGTCCCCTCCAGGGGGCGTTAGATACGCAGTATTTT. Protein: CASSPLQGALDTQYF.

V gene TRBV19 combines with J gene TRBJ2-5; no definite D call. Per the germline V gene, CDR1 is LNHDA and CDR2 is SQIVND (reference sequence). The V end lost 7 bases, the J end lost 1 base, and 13 bases lay between the germline ends. There are 14 residues in the CDR3. The CDR3 sequence is CASTSAWGQETQYF. In DNA form, the CDR3 reads TGTGCCAGTACCTCCGCGTGGGGCCAAGAGACCCAGTACTTC.

The chain has TRBV14 and TRBJ2-7, with D possibly being TRBD2 (7 bases). The ends were cut back, 10 bases at V and 6 bases at J, with 19 bases in the middle. The germline V gene has CDR1 SGHDN and CDR2 FVKESK. This CDR3 is built from 13 residues. The CDR3 is CATTGRGGGEQYF. CDR3 bases: TGTGCCACCACGGGACGGGGAGGGGGCGAGCAGTACTTC.

Here the CDR3 reads CATSMSGAGAYTEAFF. The CDR3 region has the DNA TGTGCCACTTCAATGTCAGGGGCTGGGGCGTACACTGAAGCTTTCTTT. The rearrangement links TRBV2 to TRBJ1-1, with TRBD1 as a possible D gene (6 bases). The V and J ends lost 10 bases and 3 bases respectively, with 24 bases between them. CDR1 and CDR2 from the germline V gene are SNHLY and FYNNEI. CDR3 length: 16 residues.